These 10 T cell receptor beta chains originate from one sample sequenced in a study of blood T cells in healthy people across ages (dated by TCRdb to between 2015 and 2016). The library was built by means of 5' RACE. The instrument was an Illumina HiSeq 2500. A second PCR of roughly 7 to 11 cycles was run with a J-beta primer mix and a sample-barcoded 5' primer. The public reads were reanalyzed by TCRdb: fastp trimming at Q25, MiXCR alignment, in-frame beta chains only. Rows with one shared CDR3 protein collapse into an entry with the most common genes and DNA. This sample gives hundreds of thousands of distinct CDR3 sequences in total; roughly 49% of them show up just once. Roughly 34% of the sample is held by the ten biggest clonotypes. Specimen: blood. These receptors were collected from an older woman in good health.

The chain joins TRBV20-1 to TRBJ1-6, with D maybe TRBD1 (6 bases). The germline gives CDR1 DFQATT, CDR2 SNEGSKA (reference sequence). V lost 0 bases and J lost 7, with 19 bases in between. The CDR3 is 17 residues long. In nucleotides, the CDR3 is TGCAGTGCTAGAGATCCAGGGGCCCCAAGGCCCAATTCACCCCTCCACTTT. This codes for CSARDPGAPRPNSPLHF.

This clonotype was observed a few times. The chain employs TRBV7-2 and TRBJ1-4, with no clear D. The CDR3 contains 15 residues. The germline V gene encodes CDR1 SGHTA and CDR2 FQGNSA. Trimming took 5 bases from V and 0 from J, leaving 10 bases between them. CDR3 nucleotide sequence: TGTGCCAGCAGCCGTAGAGCTGCAACTAATGAAAAACTGTTTTTT. It translates to CASSRRAATNEKLFF. Filled out from reference TRBV7-2 and TRBJ1-4, the complete variable domain reads GAGVSQSPSNKVTEKGKDVELRCDPISGHTALYWYRQSLGQGLEFLIYFQGNSAPDKSGLPSDRFSAERTGGSVSTLTIQRTQQEDSAVYLCASSRRAATNEKLFFGSGTQLSVL.

In its sample, this clonotype was seen a few times. The chain has TRBV9 and TRBJ2-7; D perhaps matches TRBD2 (5 bases). This CDR3 comprises 14 residues. CDR1 and CDR2 (germline): SGDLS, YYNGEE. Trimming pared 2 bases from V and 0 bases from J, leaving 9 bases between. Here the CDR3 DNA reads TGTGCCAGCAGCGTCGGACTTTTCTCCTACGAGCAGTACTTC. Protein product: CASSVGLFSYEQYF. The whole variable domain, remainder taken from reference TRBV9 and TRBJ2-7, is DSGVTQTPKHLITATGQRVTLRCSPRSGDLSVYWYQQSLDQGLQFLIQYYNGEERAKGNILERFSAQQFPDLHSELNLSSLELGDSALYFCASSVGLFSYEQYFGPGTRLTVT.

There are a few counts of this clonotype. The rearrangement joins TRBV7-9 to TRBJ2-1; 11 nucleotides match TRBD2. Germline lookup yields CDR1 SEHNR and CDR2 FQNEAQ (reference sequence). The CDR3 sequence is 16 residues long. Unmatched junction bases numbered 9, after V lost 5 bases and J lost 6 bases. Here the CDR3 DNA reads TGTGCCAGCAGCCCCTTTACTAGCGGGAGTGGCAATGAGCAGTTCTTC. It specifies CASSPFTSGSGNEQFF. The entire variable domain, with the rest obtained from reference TRBV7-9 and TRBJ2-1, is as follows: DTGVSQNPRHKITKRGQNVTFRCDPISEHNRLYWYRQTLGQGPEFLTYFQNEAQLEKSRLLSDRFSAERPKGSFSTLEIQRTEQGDSAMYLCASSPFTSGSGNEQFFGPGTRLTVL.

This clonotype came up a few times. The gene calls are TRBV7-2 and TRBJ2-7; tentative D call: TRBD2 (6 bases). The CDR3 runs to 13 residues. Between the trimmed V and J ends, which lost 7 bases and 5 bases, there was a span of 15 bases. Per the germline V gene, CDR1 is SGHTA and CDR2 is FQGNSA. CDR3 bases: TGTGCCAGCACTTCAGACTGGGAGGACGAGCAGTACTTC. This sequence encodes CASTSDWEDEQYF.

Notes on this clonotype: The DNA is left out, because the CDR3 cannot be placed on it with certainty; the CDR3 is given as TCRdb lists it. The chain couples TRBV7-9 to TRBJ2-2; TRBD1 was called by the table and not checked on the DNA. The germline V gene encodes CDR1 SEHNR and CDR2 FQNEAQ (reference sequence). The CDR3 is 16 amino acids long, termini counted. CDR3 region: CASSSSGQGGTGELFF.

The rearrangement links TRBV18 to TRBJ2-3, with D unclear. The germline V and J ends were trimmed by 0 bases and 9 bases, with 13 bases remaining between them. Germline values: CDR1 KGHSH, CDR2 LQKENI. The CDR3 is made up of 14 amino acids. CDR3 protein: CASSPPSLSITQYF. As DNA, the CDR3 is TGTGCCAGCTCACCACCGAGCCTGTCGATAACGCAGTATTTT.

The rearrangement uses TRBV5-1 and TRBJ2-3; no reliable D call. Trimming stripped 5 bases from V and 6 bases from J, with 16 bases between. The V gene's germline CDR1 is SGHRS and CDR2 YFSETQ. The CDR3 is made up of 14 amino acids. The CDR3 DNA reads TGCGCCAGCAGTAGGCAGGACCGCTCGGATACGCAGTATTTT. As protein: CASSRQDRSDTQYF.

This clonotype has just a few counts. This chain connects TRBV9 to TRBJ2-5, with D unresolved. The J call may be in error: the DNA end matches TRBJ2-7 better. The V gene's germline CDR1 is SGDLS and CDR2 YYNGEE. The CDR3 loop spans 9 amino acids. For the CDR3, the DNA is TGTGCCACCTCCCCCGAGCAGTACTTC. Its protein is CATSPEQYF.

This clonotype occurred a few times. The CDR3 DNA follows: TGCAGCGTTGAGGACCGTTACTCCTACGAGCAGTACTTC. Amino acid sequence: CSVEDRYSYEQYF. The rearrangement links TRBV29-1 to TRBJ2-7; D call uncertain. In germline, CDR1 is SQVTM, CDR2 ANQGSEA. Trimming stripped 3 bases from V and 0 bases from J, with 9 bases between. The CDR3 has 13 amino acids.